The clone carrying this T cell receptor beta chain has a handful of counts. The record originates from a study of blood T cell repertoires in COVID-19. Whole-study context: The cDNA or gDNA used as material had been derived from T cells, B-cell-depleted T cells, or PBMCs.

Per the original methods: It was from reference gene primer amplification that nucleated cell counts were estimated. Assay used: immunoSEQ multiplex PCR; TCRdb lists only in-frame clones, some missing. Clonal size and the V and J genes are those of that table, whereas D and trimming came from the DNA. The data show around 110,000 clones, more than 75% seen once. The origin of this receptor is a man between 65 and 80 years old with acute or convalescent COVID-19. The sample taken for sequencing was peripheral blood.

The CDR3 nucleotides are TGTGCCAGCAGACTCGACAGGGCTGGAAACACCATATATTTT. Protein: CASRLDRAGNTIYF. This chain joins TRBV14 and TRBJ1-3; TRBD1 matches at 7 bases. Germline V gene data show CDR1 as SGHDN and CDR2 as FVKESK. After removal of 6 bases from V and 2 bases from J, the junction contained 4 bases not matched to a gene. There are 14 residues in the CDR3.